This passage covers 31 T cell receptor beta chains from one sample sequenced in a study of blood T cells in healthy people across ages. Alongside a J-beta primer mix, a sample-barcoded 5' primer served in a second PCR lasting about 7 to 12 cycles. TCRdb re-called the 5' RACE reads through MiXCR, storing one row per CDR3 protein. The sample contains almost 550,000 distinct CDR3 sequences, 24% of which appear only once. The sample was also linked to a second study, of T cells of mothers and their children.

The sample taken for sequencing was blood. The receptors stem from a boy between 10 and 17 years old in good health.

Turning to this clonotype: A clone one base away is much larger, so this may be a read error. This chain uses TRBV6-5 with TRBJ1-6, with 11 bases lining up with TRBD1. Losses at the gene ends were 2 bases for V and 9 bases for J; bases not matched to a gene: 0. This CDR3 spans 14 amino acids. CDR1 is MNHEY, CDR2 SVGAGI, per germline. The CDR3 region has the DNA TGTGCCAGCAGTTACGGGACAGGGGGTTCACCCCTCCACTTT. Protein product: CASSYGTGGSPLHF.

This chain connects TRBV28 to TRBJ1-3; no reliable D call. With 1 base removed from V and 2 bases from J, the gap between germline ends came to 6 bases. The germline V gene has CDR1 MDHEN and CDR2 SYDVKM. The CDR3 spans 14 residues. CDR3 sequence: CASSLSGTGNTIYF. Here the CDR3 DNA reads TGTGCCAGCAGTTTATCCGGGACTGGAAACACCATATATTTT.

There are a few counts of this clonotype. A much larger clone is a single base away; this may be a read error. V and J are TRBV12-3 or TRBV12-4 and TRBJ1-2; D is ambiguous. CDR3 size: 11 residues. CDR3 sequence (DNA): TGTGCCAGCAGGTTAGGCTATGGCTACACCTTC. As protein: CASRLGYGYTF.

The V gene is TRBV12-3 or TRBV12-4, the J gene TRBJ1-1; the match to TRBD1 covers 9 bases. V shed 6 bases and J 10 bases; nucleotides not matched to a gene: 9. The CDR3 loop spans 13 amino acids. The CDR3 DNA is TGTGCCAGCAGCCAAACCACAGGGGGCACAGCTTTCTTT. Encoded protein: CASSQTTGGTAFF.

This clonotype was observed a few times. This rearrangement joins TRBV7-6 to TRBJ2-7; no definite D call. The germline V and J ends were trimmed by 5 bases and 6 bases, with 14 bases remaining between them. The CDR3 spans 13 residues. CDR1 and CDR2 (germline): SGHVS, FNYEAQ. The CDR3 region is CASSLAQVREQYF. DNA for the CDR3: TGTGCCAGCAGCCTCGCCCAAGTACGCGAGCAGTACTTC.

The V call is TRBV7-3, the J call TRBJ1-1, with a weak D call TRBD1 (5 bases). The CDR3 contains 15 residues. Deletions cut 0 bases from V and 5 bases from J, with 13 bases between. Per the germline V gene, CDR1 is SGHTA and CDR2 is FQGTGA. The chain's CDR3 is CASSLTGGNKTEAFF. The CDR3 DNA reads TGTGCCAGCAGCTTAACGGGGGGTAACAAGACTGAAGCTTTCTTT.

The chain is built from TRBV10-2 and TRBJ2-7; 14 bases align to TRBD2. Germline lookup yields CDR1 WSHSY and CDR2 SAAADI. After removal of 5 bases from V and 5 bases from J, the junction contained 14 bases not matched to a gene. The CDR3 totals 18 residues. CDR3 sequence (DNA): TGCGCCAGCAGTCCCGGGACTAGCGGGAGTCCGAACCTGAACGAGCAGTACTTC. Translating it yields CASSPGTSGSPNLNEQYF.

The chain is built from TRBV6-2 or TRBV6-3 and TRBJ2-2; 9 nucleotides line up with TRBD2. V shed 4 bases, J shed 4 bases, and the junction held 10 bases outside the gene matches. The CDR3 spans 17 residues. The germline CDR1 and CDR2 sequences are MNHEY and SVGEGT. The CDR3 bases are TGTGCCAGCAGTTTGCGGCGGGGGGGCCTTAGCACCGGGGAGCTGTTTTTT. Protein product: CASSLRRGGLSTGELFF.

V usage is TRBV4-3 and J usage is TRBJ1-1, with a possible D match to TRBD1 (6 bases). V shed 0 bases and J shed 2 bases, with 10 bases lying between them. Germline lookup yields CDR1 LGHNA and CDR2 YSLEER. The CDR3 consists of 15 residues. CDR3 DNA: TGCGCCAGCAGCCAAGACTCAGGGGAAAACACTGAAGCTTTCTTT. Residues: CASSQDSGENTEAFF.

This clonotype was seen a few times. The DNA of the CDR3 is TGTGCCAGTAGGGGACTAGCAGTCCACGAGCAGTACTTC. Translation: CASRGLAVHEQYF. This rearrangement joins TRBV7-2 to TRBJ2-7; 9 nucleotides match TRBD2. Germline assignment: CDR1 SGHTA and CDR2 FQGNSA. The CDR3 contains 13 residues. Losses at the gene ends were 9 bases for V and 5 bases for J; bases not matched to a gene: 8.

The chain is built from TRBV12-3 or TRBV12-4 and TRBJ1-1; D may be TRBD1 (6 bases). CDR3 length equals 16 residues. V lost 2 bases and J lost 5, with 18 bases in between. The CDR3 DNA is TGTGCCAGCAGTTTAAGGGGCGAGGGGGAAAGGACTGAAGCTTTCTTT. Its protein product is CASSLRGEGERTEAFF.

This clonotype was observed a few times. This chain joins TRBV7-2 and TRBJ1-2; D ambiguous. Germline values: CDR1 SGHTA, CDR2 FQGNSA. Between the trimmed V and J ends, which lost 11 bases and 3 bases, there was a span of 13 bases. The CDR3 sequence is 12 residues long. CDR3 nucleotides: TGTGCCGTCGGGGATCGATACTATGGCTACACCTTC. It encodes CAVGDRYYGYTF.

The V gene is TRBV16, the J gene TRBJ2-3; possibly TRBD2 for D (5 bases). Looked up from germline, CDR1 is KGHSY and CDR2 is FQNENV. Trimming took 8 bases from V and 4 from J, leaving 16 bases between them. The CDR3 covers 14 residues. CDR3 loop: CASADGVLSDTQYF. CDR3 nucleotides: TGTGCCAGCGCCGACGGGGTTTTATCAGATACGCAGTATTTT.

The count of this clonotype is one. The V call is TRBV9, the J call TRBJ2-7, with D perhaps assigned TRBD1 or TRBD2 (5 bases each). The V and J ends lost 10 bases and 4 bases respectively, with 18 bases between them. Germline V CDR1 and CDR2: SGDLS, YYNGEE. This CDR3 has 13 residues. CDR3 in DNA: TGTGCCCCGAGGGGAGTTTCGGCTTACGAGCAGTACTTC. Amino acids: CAPRGVSAYEQYF.

The CDR3 sequence: CASSSGGGGTQDTQYF. DNA for the CDR3: TGTGCCAGCAGCTCAGGGGGAGGCGGCACACAAGATACGCAGTATTTT. The chain recombines TRBV7-2 with TRBJ2-3, with a weak D call TRBD1 (7 bases). The CDR3 runs to 16 residues. V was clipped by 4 bases and J by 5 bases, with 19 bases between them. Looked up from germline, CDR1 is SGHTA and CDR2 is FQGNSA.

About this clonotype itself: A single base separates this from a much larger clone, so it may be a read error. The V and J genes are TRBV25-1 and TRBJ1-1; D gene unclear. The CDR3 extends over 14 amino acids. Germline-derived CDR1 and CDR2 are MGHDK and SYGVNS. The germline V and J ends were trimmed by 6 bases and 7 bases, with 18 bases remaining between them. The CDR3 spells CASSLAEHSVEAFF. The CDR3 region has the DNA TGTGCCAGCAGCCTCGCTGAACATAGCGTTGAAGCTTTCTTT.

In its sample, this clonotype was seen a few times. The J gene is TRBJ2-5, the V gene TRBV24-1, with a weak D call TRBD1 (5 bases). CDR1 and CDR2 from the germline V gene are KGHDR and SFDVKD. V dropped 5 bases and J dropped 5 bases, with 11 bases sitting between them. The CDR3 is 13 residues long. DNA of the CDR3: TGTGCCACCAGTGGGGGCCCTTGGGAGACCCAGTACTTC. This sequence encodes CATSGGPWETQYF.

The rearrangement links TRBV27 to TRBJ2-5, with D possibly TRBD1 on 6 matching bases. V was cut by 10 bases and J by 1 base, with 16 bases left in between. Germline CDR1 MNHEY, CDR2 SMNVEV (reference sequence). The CDR3 runs 14 residues. Here the CDR3 DNA reads TGTGCCACGGCCTCGGACAGCTTCCAAGAGACCCAGTACTTC. Translated: CATASDSFQETQYF.

This clonotype was counted many times. This sequence joins TRBV30 and TRBJ2-7, with unresolved D. The CDR3 sequence is 17 residues long. Looked up from germline, CDR1 is GTSNPN and CDR2 is SVGIG (reference sequence). Trimming removed 1 base at V and 4 bases at J, with 23 bases between. In nucleotides, the CDR3 is TGTGCCTGGAGTGACGAACCCTCCCCCCGGATTACGTACGAGCAGTACTTC. Encoded protein: CAWSDEPSPRITYEQYF.

The chain uses TRBV6-1 and TRBJ1-2; D gene ambiguous. Trimming stripped 8 bases from V and 8 bases from J, with 6 bases between. In germline, CDR1 is MNHNS, CDR2 SASEGT. The CDR3 totals 9 residues. The CDR3 reads CASSEGYTF. In nucleotides, the CDR3 is TGTGCCAGCTCTGAGGGCTACACCTTC.

This clonotype showed up just a few times. The V call is TRBV28, the J call TRBJ1-6; 8 bases line up with TRBD1. The V segment lost 5 bases and the J segment 6 bases; nucleotides outside the gene matches: 6. Germline CDR1 reads MDHEN; CDR2 reads SYDVKM. CDR3 size: 15 residues. The CDR3 nucleotides read TGTGCCAGCAGTCTAGGGACAGGAGTTAATTCACCCCTCCACTTT. Amino acid sequence: CASSLGTGVNSPLHF.

The chain uses TRBV11-2 and TRBJ2-2, with D possibly being TRBD1 or TRBD2 (5 bases each). With 0 bases removed from V and 5 bases from J, the gap between germline ends came to 19 bases. Germline values: CDR1 SGHAT, CDR2 FQNNGV. The CDR3 is 18 amino acids. The CDR3 here is CASSLDELGAASTGELFF. Here the CDR3 DNA reads TGTGCCAGCAGCTTAGACGAACTCGGGGCCGCGAGTACCGGGGAGCTGTTTTTT.

This clonotype came up once. The rearrangement uses TRBV20-1 and TRBJ2-5; 9 bases fit TRBD1. The J call may be in error: the DNA end matches TRBJ2-7 better. CDR3 size: 16 residues. The germline V gene encodes CDR1 DFQATT and CDR2 SNEGSKA (reference sequence). CDR3: CSARDHSGQGSYEQYF. The CDR3 DNA sequence: TGCAGTGCTAGAGACCATAGCGGACAGGGGTCCTACGAGCAGTACTTC.

This chain links TRBV6-5 with TRBJ2-1; 7 bases fit TRBD2. The DNA end lines up better with TRBJ2-7; the J call may be wrong. The CDR3 sequence is 14 residues long. CDR1 is MNHEY, CDR2 SVGAGI, per germline. The CDR3 DNA sequence: TGTGCCAGCAGTTTCGAGCAAGCGGGGCTTGAGCAGTACTTC. Translated: CASSFEQAGLEQYF.

The rearrangement uses TRBV20-1 and TRBJ1-5; D gene ambiguous. Germline V gene data show CDR1 as DFQATT and CDR2 as SNEGSKA (reference sequence). V gave up 7 bases and J gave up 6 bases, with 16 bases separating them. CDR3 length equals 13 residues. The DNA for the CDR3 is TGCAGTGGCACAACAGAGTCAAGTCAGCCCCAGCATTTT. Protein: CSGTTESSQPQHF.

This clonotype has only a few counts. This chain joins TRBV30 and TRBJ2-5; D remains ambiguous. The V and J ends lost 3 bases and 5 bases respectively, with 10 bases between them. The germline gives CDR1 GTSNPN, CDR2 SVGIG (reference sequence). The CDR3 has 12 amino acids. CDR3 region: CAWSPPRETQYF. DNA for the CDR3: TGTGCCTGGAGCCCCCCCCGGGAGACCCAGTACTTC.

The genes are TRBV20-1 and TRBJ2-5, with 8 bases fitting TRBD1. The CDR3 sequence is 13 residues long. Per germline, CDR1 DFQATT and CDR2 SNEGSKA (reference sequence). The V and J ends lost 3 bases and 2 bases, in that order; junction bases with no gene match: 2. In DNA form, the CDR3 reads TGCAGTGCTAGTCACAGGGGGCAAGAGACCCAGTACTTC. It yields the protein CSASHRGQETQYF.

In its sample, this clonotype was seen a few times. The V and J genes are TRBV12-3 or TRBV12-4 and TRBJ2-7; 8 bases match TRBD1. The CDR3 length is 12 residues. V shed 6 bases and J 6 bases; nucleotides not matched to a gene: 4. As DNA, the CDR3 is TGTGCCAGCAGCTGGGACAGGACCGAGCAGTACTTC. Translating it yields CASSWDRTEQYF.

The rearrangement links TRBV5-8 to TRBJ2-1; no reliable D call. The CDR3 totals 12 residues. Trimming left V 2 bases short and J 3 bases short, with 3 bases between. Germline loops: CDR1 SGHTS, CDR2 YDEGEE. DNA of the CDR3: TGTGCCAGCAGCTTCAACTACAATGAGCAGTTCTTC. This encodes CASSFNYNEQFF.

Regarding this clonotype: Germline and junction disagree at one end, which may indicate a read error. CDR3 nucleotide sequence: TGTGCCAGCAGCCAAGGACAGTACGAGCAGCACTTC. Its protein is CASSQGQYEQHF. The gene calls are TRBV7-2 and TRBJ2-7, with D possibly TRBD1 on 6 matching bases. The CDR3 runs to 12 residues. Germline CDR1 SGHTA, CDR2 FQGNSA.

V is TRBV20-1 and J is TRBJ2-7, with 10 positions matching TRBD2. V dropped 4 bases and J dropped 2; count of bases not matched to a gene: 11. Germline-derived CDR1 and CDR2 are DFQATT and SNEGSKA (reference sequence). This CDR3 has 16 residues. CDR3 region: CSANGPAGGPTYEQYF. The CDR3 region has the DNA TGCAGTGCTAACGGACCAGCGGGAGGGCCGACCTACGAGCAGTACTTC.